The 21 T cell receptor beta chains listed next were all sequenced from one sample in a study of Graves' ophthalmopathy and Graves' hyperthyroidism. Scientists amplified the TCR beta CDR3 regions from RNA transcripts. After a first-round RT-PCR with HTBI primers, a second-round multiplex PCR was run. MiXCR, run by TCRdb on the multiplex PCR reads, gives a single entry per CDR3 protein. Here the sample spans roughly 1.1 million distinct CDR3 sequences, about two fifths being singletons. Specimen: peripheral blood or thyroid tissue (not recorded which). The receptors were gathered from an adult man with Graves' hyperthyroidism.

The chain recombines TRBV9 with TRBJ1-6; D ambiguous. The V gene lost 4 bases and the J gene lost 6 bases, with 17 bases spanning the gap. The CDR3 spans 16 residues. The germline gives CDR1 SGDLS, CDR2 YYNGEE. CDR3 amino acids: CASSSRSGEVNSPLHF. As DNA, the CDR3 is TGTGCCAGCAGCTCCCGTTCTGGGGAAGTTAATTCACCCCTCCACTTT.

The sample holds many counts of this clonotype. This chain connects TRBV3-1 to TRBJ2-7; no reliable D call. The V end lost 0 bases, the J end lost 3 bases, and 9 bases lay between the germline ends. The CDR3 runs 14 residues. Germline V gene data show CDR1 as LGHDT and CDR2 as YNNKEL (reference sequence). Here the CDR3 DNA reads TGTGCCAGCAGCCAAGAGACTGGGATCTACGAGCAGTACTTC. Translated: CASSQETGIYEQYF.

This chain joins TRBV30 and TRBJ2-5, with TRBD1 identical over 7 bases. The CDR3 consists of 12 residues. V lost 2 bases to trimming and J lost 4 bases; unmatched junction nucleotides: 1. Germline CDR1 and CDR2: GTSNPN and SVGIG (reference sequence). CDR3 in amino acids: CAWSRTGETQYF. The CDR3 bases are TGTGCCTGGAGTAGGACAGGAGAGACCCAGTACTTC.

Remarks on this clonotype: This may arise from a read error, as a much more abundant clone is one base away. The conserved phenylalanine or tryptophan normally closing the CDR3 is absent here, so this likely arose from a read error. The chain joins TRBV5-1 to TRBJ1-4; TRBD1 aligns across 8 bases. This CDR3 contains 15 residues. Germline trimming cut 0 bases from V and 8 bases from J; bases unmatched to any gene: 6. CDR1 is SGHRS, CDR2 YFSETQ, per germline. The DNA of the CDR3 is TGCGCCAGCAGCTTGGATTTGACAGGGGACGAAAAACTGTTTTCT. As protein: CASSLDLTGDEKLFS.

Worth noting for this clonotype: A much larger clone lies one base from this, so it may be a read error. The rearrangement uses TRBV7-9 and TRBJ1-5; no clear D. Germline CDR1 and CDR2: SEHNR and FQNEAQ (reference sequence). Trimming stripped 1 base from V and 10 bases from J, with 11 bases between. The CDR3 has 13 amino acids. CDR3 sequence reads: CASSLETTSPQHF. Written as DNA, the CDR3 is TGTGCCAGCAGCTTAGAAACTACGTCTCCCCAGCATTTT. Full variable domain (outside the CDR3, taken from reference TRBV7-9 and TRBJ1-5): DTGVSQNPRHKITKRGQNVTFRCDPISEHNRLYWYRQTLGQGPEFLTYFQNEAQLEKSRLLSDRFSAERPKGSFSTLEIQRTEQGDSAMYLCASSLETTSPQHFGDGTRLSIL.

This clonotype showed up just a few times. The rearrangement uses TRBV10-3 and TRBJ2-7; D is unclear. This CDR3 has 14 amino acids. V lost 6 bases to trimming and J lost 0 bases, with 12 bases between them. CDR1 and CDR2 from the germline V gene are ENHRY and SYGVKD. The CDR3 coding sequence is TGTGCCATCAGACAGCTCACGAGCTCCTACGAGCAGTACTTC. Its protein product is CAIRQLTSSYEQYF.

This clonotype was observed at least ten times. This chain links TRBV7-2 with TRBJ2-5; no definite D call. The CDR3 is 12 residues long. The V gene's germline CDR1 is SGHTA and CDR2 FQGNSA. With 5 bases removed from V and 7 bases from J, the gap between germline ends came to 11 bases. The CDR3 nucleotides are TGTGCCAGCAGCATACCTCGTGGGACCCAGTACTTC. Translating gives CASSIPRGTQYF.

In its sample, this clonotype was seen many times. This chain uses TRBV7-6 with TRBJ1-5; D not resolved. Germline loops: CDR1 SGHVS, CDR2 FNYEAQ. This CDR3 is built from 13 residues. V was clipped by 5 bases and J by 6 bases, with 11 bases between them. CDR3 in amino acids: CASSPTRTQPQHF. The CDR3 DNA follows: TGTGCCAGCAGCCCGACAAGAACTCAGCCCCAGCATTTT.

The V gene is TRBV24-1, the J gene TRBJ1-1, with TRBD1 as a possible D gene (5 bases). Germline lookup yields CDR1 KGHDR and CDR2 SFDVKD. There are 12 residues in the CDR3. The ends were cut back, 4 bases at V and 6 bases at J, with 8 bases in the middle. The CDR3 nucleotides are TGTGCCACCAGTGACCCGGGGCCTGAAGCTTTCTTT. It is translated as CATSDPGPEAFF.

The V and J genes are TRBV2 and TRBJ1-5, with 7 bases fitting TRBD1. The length of the CDR3 is 15 residues. The V gene's germline CDR1 is SNHLY and CDR2 FYNNEI. The trim removed 7 bases at V and 1 base at J, leaving 7 bases unmatched. The CDR3 is CASNRGMVSNQPQHF. The CDR3 DNA reads as TGTGCCAGCAACAGGGGCATGGTGAGCAATCAGCCCCAGCATTTT.

With respect to this clonotype: A much more abundant neighbour one base away suggests this may be a read error. CDR3 amino acids: CASSFSGTGMDTEAFF. The CDR3 DNA is TGTGCCAGCAGCTTTTCCGGGACAGGCATGGACACTGAAGCTTTCTTT. V usage is TRBV7-3 and J usage is TRBJ1-1; the match to TRBD1 covers 8 bases. J lost 3 bases, V lost 3 bases, and 9 bases had no gene match. Per germline, CDR1 SGHTA and CDR2 FQGTGA. The CDR3 extends over 16 amino acids.

The chain joins TRBV20-1 to TRBJ2-2, with a possible D match to TRBD1 (5 bases). The ends were cut back, 0 bases at V and 0 bases at J, with 11 bases in the middle. There are 16 residues in the CDR3. From germline, CDR1 is DFQATT and CDR2 SNEGSKA (reference sequence). The CDR3 DNA follows: TGCAGTGCTAGAGATGGAGACAGCACGAACACCGGGGAGCTGTTTTTT. Protein product: CSARDGDSTNTGELFF.

This clonotype showed up many times. V is TRBV12-3 or TRBV12-4 and J is TRBJ1-2, with D perhaps TRBD1 (6 bases). Trimming took 4 bases from V and 7 from J, leaving 19 bases between them. This CDR3 spans 15 amino acids. The CDR3 DNA reads TGTGCCAGCAGTTCGGCTACACAGGGAAATCGTGGCTACACCTTC. Protein: CASSSATQGNRGYTF.

The sample holds many counts of this clonotype. The chain links TRBV29-1 to TRBJ2-5, with 9 bases fitting TRBD1. Germline loops: CDR1 SQVTM, CDR2 ANQGSEA. There are 13 residues in the CDR3. Trimming at V came to 6 bases and at J to 2 bases, leaving 4 bases not matched to a gene. CDR3 residues: CSVLTGGQETQYF. CDR3 DNA sequence: TGCAGCGTCCTGACAGGGGGACAAGAGACCCAGTACTTC.

V and J are TRBV19 and TRBJ2-2; 16 bases map to TRBD2. This CDR3 comprises 18 residues. Germline V gene lookup returns CDR1 LNHDA and CDR2 SQIVND (reference sequence). Losses at the gene ends were 3 bases for V and 6 bases for J; bases not matched to a gene: 7. The CDR3 bases are TGTGCCAGTAGTATCCAGCAAGGGACTAGCGGGAGGGCCGGGGAGCTGTTTTTT. Amino acids: CASSIQQGTSGRAGELFF.

This clonotype was seen repeatedly, ten times or more. The chain has TRBV7-9 and TRBJ1-4; D unresolved. Germline V CDR1 and CDR2: SEHNR, FQNEAQ (reference sequence). With 11 bases removed from V and 7 bases from J, the gap between germline ends came to 14 bases. CDR3 length: 12 residues. For the CDR3, the DNA is TGTGCCGCGGAGGGAATGAGTGAAAAACTGTTTTTT. Protein sequence: CAAEGMSEKLFF.

The chain links TRBV29-1 to TRBJ1-1, with 9 bases that match TRBD1. V gave up 7 bases and J gave up 11 bases; unmatched junction bases: 20. Looked up from germline, CDR1 is SQVTM and CDR2 is ANQGSEA. The CDR3 is 15 residues long. In nucleotides, the CDR3 is TGCAGCGGAACCCGGGACAGGGCCCGCACCGAGGAGGCTTTCTTT. Translating it yields CSGTRDRARTEEAFF.

This chain uses TRBV7-2 with TRBJ2-7; possibly TRBD2 for D (6 bases). Trimming removed 4 bases at V and 2 bases at J, with 6 bases between. The germline CDR1 and CDR2 sequences are SGHTA and FQGNSA. CDR3 size: 12 residues. The CDR3 region is CASSCGTYEQYF. For the CDR3, the DNA is TGTGCCAGCAGCTGCGGGACCTACGAGCAGTACTTC.

Worth noting for this clonotype: A much larger clone differs from this one at a single base, so this may be a read error. The chain employs TRBV19 and TRBJ1-1, with D possibly TRBD1 on 5 matching bases. The germline CDR1 and CDR2 sequences are LNHDA and SQIVND (reference sequence). The CDR3 length is 13 residues. CDR3 DNA sequence: TGTACCAGTAGCTCAGGGACCGGCACTGAAGCTTTCTTT. Translated, it gives CTSSSGTGTEAFF.

This clonotype was seen only a few times. This chain joins TRBV7-2 and TRBJ2-7; the D is unclear. CDR1 is SGHTA and CDR2 is FQGNSA in the germline V gene. The V end was cut by 3 bases, the J end by 0 bases, with 12 bases between. The CDR3 has 15 residues. CDR3 in DNA: TGTGCCAGCAGCTTTCGAACGACTCACTCCTACGAGCAGTACTTC. This gives the protein CASSFRTTHSYEQYF.

This clonotype was seen a few times. With a much larger clone just one base away, this may be a read error. The J gene is TRBJ1-2, the V gene TRBV12-3 or TRBV12-4; TRBD1 agrees at 7 bases. The junction had 13 bases not matched to a gene; V was cut back by 8 bases and J by 10 bases. This CDR3 region has 13 residues. The CDR3 spells CASGALRQGVYTF. The CDR3 nucleotides are TGTGCCAGCGGGGCCTTACGGCAGGGGGTCTACACCTTC.